The clone carrying this T cell receptor beta chain was counted only a few times. The antigen remains unidentified. Trimming shortened V by 7 bases and J by 0 bases, and 11 bases separated the two germline ends. Germline V gene sequence: CDR1 LGHNT, CDR2 FRNRAP. CDR3 size: 14 residues. This record belongs to a study of beta chain features in type 1 diabetes. Study findings and constraints: Shorter TCRB CDR3s, moderately but significantly so, marked every one of the four CD4+ subsets in Type 1 diabetes patients. For patients, the naive, central memory and Treg TCRB repertoires appeared more alike than for healthy donors. High-TCR-expressing cells could be over-represented by cDNA sequencing.

A single heparinised blood sample, averaging approximately 116 mL, was obtained per donor. CD45RO/CCR7/CD25/CD127/CD95/CD27 separated CD4+ naive, central memory, regulatory and stem cell-like memory cells by sorting. The sequenced template was cDNA made from the entire isolated RNA. Libraries were prepared by immunoSEQ multiplex PCR; TCRdb keeps only in-frame clonotypes and omits some of them. The table shows around 130,000 clones, with 9% occurring only once. The sequenced sample consisted of central memory CD4+ T cells from blood. This sequence originates from a man aged 25 to 45 with type 1 diabetes. The chain links TRBV12-5 to TRBJ2-3; D is perhaps TRBD2 (6 bases). The CDR3 reads CASVGGVSTDTQYF. In DNA, the CDR3 is TGTGCTAGTGTAGGCGGGGTTAGCACAGATACGCAGTATTTT.